This section outlines one T cell receptor (beta chain) sequence together with its context. As yet, its antigen is unknown. Germline CDR1 reads SGHVS; CDR2 reads FNYEAQ. The CDR3 is made up of 12 amino acids. The V gene end was trimmed by 5 bases and the J gene end by 11 bases; junction bases not matched to a gene: 8. This entry belongs to a study of T cells after yellow fever vaccination. Overall study: The authors prepared low-cell-number fractions using SMART-Seq v4 Ultra Low Input.

MiXCR, applied by TCRdb to the 5' RACE reads, yields one record per CDR3 protein. The table includes roughly 500,000 distinct CDR3 sequences, 15% to 20% detected once. Findings of the study overall: The bulk population could contribute abundant contaminating clonotypes to FACS-sorted repertoires.

This receptor was taken from a man younger than 45 who received the YFV17D yellow fever vaccine. The rearrangement uses TRBV7-6 and TRBJ1-1; 7 nucleotides line up with TRBD1. The sample consisted of PBMCs, taken 15 days after the yellow fever booster vaccination. The CDR3 DNA reads as TGTGCCAGCAGCGGGGGGACAGAGAGGGCTTTCTTT. Translation gives CASSGGTERAFF.